The clone carrying this TCR beta chain has a count of ten or more. Its antigen is not identified. The data derive from a study of T cells in Graves' hyperthyroidism and ophthalmopathy. Overall study findings and caveats: Most thyroid clonotypes with frequency above 0.001 were detected in blood.

RNA transcripts gave rise to amplified TCR beta CDR3 regions. The TCR CDR3 was amplified in a first-round RT-PCR using the HTBI primer set. TCRdb fed the multiplex PCR reads into MiXCR, producing one record per CDR3 protein. The repertoire includes around 520,000 distinct CDR3 sequences, 11% to 15% of them detected once, and about 15% sits in the top ten. J gave up 9 bases and V 3 bases, and 9 bases lay outside the gene matches. CDR1 is KGHSH, CDR2 LQKENI, per germline. This CDR3 comprises 15 residues. The study excluded patients with uncontrolled infection, other autoimmune disease, pregnancy or lactation.

The chain has TRBV18 and TRBJ2-1; 9 positions match TRBD2. The receptor comes from a middle-aged woman with Graves' hyperthyroidism. The source material was blood. This CDR3 reads CASSPASGRQGEQFF. DNA of the CDR3: TGTGCCAGCTCACCGGCGAGCGGGAGGCAGGGTGAGCAGTTCTTC.